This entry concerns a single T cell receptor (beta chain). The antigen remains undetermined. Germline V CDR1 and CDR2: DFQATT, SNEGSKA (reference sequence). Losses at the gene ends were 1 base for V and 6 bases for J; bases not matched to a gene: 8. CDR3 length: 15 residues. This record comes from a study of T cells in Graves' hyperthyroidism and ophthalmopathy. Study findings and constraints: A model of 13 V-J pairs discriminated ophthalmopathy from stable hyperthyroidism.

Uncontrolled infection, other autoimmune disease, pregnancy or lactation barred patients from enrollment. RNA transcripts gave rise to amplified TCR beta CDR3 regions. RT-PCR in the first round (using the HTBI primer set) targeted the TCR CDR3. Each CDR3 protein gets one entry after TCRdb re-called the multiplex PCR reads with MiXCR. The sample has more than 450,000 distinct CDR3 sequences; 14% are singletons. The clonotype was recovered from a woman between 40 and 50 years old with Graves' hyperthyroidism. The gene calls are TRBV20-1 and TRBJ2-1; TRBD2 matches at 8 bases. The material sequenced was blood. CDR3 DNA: TGCAGTGCTAGAGCCCGCGGGAGGATGGGCAATGAGCAGTTCTTC. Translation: CSARARGRMGNEQFF.